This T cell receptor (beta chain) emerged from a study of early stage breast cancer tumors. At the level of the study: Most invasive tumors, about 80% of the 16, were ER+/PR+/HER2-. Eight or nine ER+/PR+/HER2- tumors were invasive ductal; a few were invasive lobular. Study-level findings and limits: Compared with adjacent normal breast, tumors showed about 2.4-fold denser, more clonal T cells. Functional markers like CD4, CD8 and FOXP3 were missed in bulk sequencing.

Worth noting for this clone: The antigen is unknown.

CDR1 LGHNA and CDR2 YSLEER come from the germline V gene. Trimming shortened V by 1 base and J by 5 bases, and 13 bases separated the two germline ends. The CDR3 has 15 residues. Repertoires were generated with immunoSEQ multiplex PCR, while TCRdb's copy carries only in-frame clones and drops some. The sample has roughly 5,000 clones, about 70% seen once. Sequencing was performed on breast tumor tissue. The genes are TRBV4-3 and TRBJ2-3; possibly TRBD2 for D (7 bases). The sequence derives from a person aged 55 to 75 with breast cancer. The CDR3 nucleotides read TGCGCCAGCAGCCAAGGGTGGGGGGGCTTAGATACGCAGTATTTT. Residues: CASSQGWGGLDTQYF.